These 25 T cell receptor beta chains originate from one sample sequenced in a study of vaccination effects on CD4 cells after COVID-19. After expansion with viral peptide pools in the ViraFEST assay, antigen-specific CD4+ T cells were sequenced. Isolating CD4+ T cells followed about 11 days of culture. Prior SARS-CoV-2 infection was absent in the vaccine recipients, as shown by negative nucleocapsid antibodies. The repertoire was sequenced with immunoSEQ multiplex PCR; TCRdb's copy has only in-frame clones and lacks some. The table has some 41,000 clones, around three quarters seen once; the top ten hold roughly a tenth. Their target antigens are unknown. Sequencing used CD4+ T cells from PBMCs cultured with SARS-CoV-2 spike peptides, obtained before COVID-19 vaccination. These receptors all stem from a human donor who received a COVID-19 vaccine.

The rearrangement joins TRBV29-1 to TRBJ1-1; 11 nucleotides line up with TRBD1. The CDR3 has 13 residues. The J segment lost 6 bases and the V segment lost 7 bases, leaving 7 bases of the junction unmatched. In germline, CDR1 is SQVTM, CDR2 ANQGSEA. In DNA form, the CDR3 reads TGCAGCGGTGGACAGGGGGCGGCGGCTGAAGCTTTCTTT. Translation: CSGGQGAAAEAFF. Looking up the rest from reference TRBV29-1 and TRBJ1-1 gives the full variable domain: SAVISQKPSRDICQRGTSLTIQCQVDSQVTMMFWYRQQPGQSLTLIATANQGSEATYESGFVIDKFPISRPNLTFSTLTVSNMSPEDSSIYLCSGGQGAAAEAFFGQGTRLTVV.

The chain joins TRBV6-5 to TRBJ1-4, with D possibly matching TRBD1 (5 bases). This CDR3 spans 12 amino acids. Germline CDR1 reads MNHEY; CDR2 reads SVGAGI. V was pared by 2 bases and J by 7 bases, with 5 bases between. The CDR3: CASSYGGEKLFF. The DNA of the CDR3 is TGTGCCAGCAGTTACGGGGGTGAAAAACTGTTTTTT.

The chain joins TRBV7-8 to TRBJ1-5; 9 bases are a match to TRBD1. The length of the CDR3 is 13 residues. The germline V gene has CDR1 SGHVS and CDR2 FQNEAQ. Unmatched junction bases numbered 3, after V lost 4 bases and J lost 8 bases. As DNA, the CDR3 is TGTGCCAGCAGCTGGGACAGGGAAAAGCCCCAGCATTTT. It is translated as CASSWDREKPQHF.

The CDR3 coding sequence is TGTGCCAGCAGGTCGGGACAGGGGAACGATGAGCAGTTCTTC. Translation: CASRSGQGNDEQFF. The chain is built from TRBV6-5 and TRBJ2-1, with TRBD1 matching 10 bases. The CDR3 sequence is 14 residues long. Germline loops: CDR1 MNHEY, CDR2 SVGAGI. The V and J ends lost 6 bases and 8 bases, in that order; junction bases with no gene match: 7.

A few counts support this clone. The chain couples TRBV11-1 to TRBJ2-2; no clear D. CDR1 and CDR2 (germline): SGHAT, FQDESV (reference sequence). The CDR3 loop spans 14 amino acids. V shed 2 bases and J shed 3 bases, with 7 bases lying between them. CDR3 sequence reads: CASSLLSHTGELFF. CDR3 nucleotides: TGTGCCAGCAGCTTACTATCCCACACCGGGGAGCTGTTTTTT.

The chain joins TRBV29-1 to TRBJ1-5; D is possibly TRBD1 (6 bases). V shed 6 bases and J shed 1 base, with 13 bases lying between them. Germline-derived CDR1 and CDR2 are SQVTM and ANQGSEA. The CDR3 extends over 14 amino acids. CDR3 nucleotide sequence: TGCAGCGTCCAAACAGGGCCAAGCAATCAGCCCCAGCATTTT. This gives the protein CSVQTGPSNQPQHF.

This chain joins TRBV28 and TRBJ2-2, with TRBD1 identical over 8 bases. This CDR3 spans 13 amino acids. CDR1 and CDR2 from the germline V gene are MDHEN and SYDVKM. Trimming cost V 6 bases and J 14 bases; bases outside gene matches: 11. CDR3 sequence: CASSPHGTGLLFF. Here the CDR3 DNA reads TGTGCCAGCAGCCCGCACGGGACAGGTCTTCTGTTTTTT.

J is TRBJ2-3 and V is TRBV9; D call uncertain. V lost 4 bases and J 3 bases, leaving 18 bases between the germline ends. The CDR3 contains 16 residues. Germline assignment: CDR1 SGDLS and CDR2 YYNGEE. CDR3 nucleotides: TGTGCCAGCAGCCCCCGTGAGGTTCGTGGGACAGATACGCAGTATTTT. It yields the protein CASSPREVRGTDTQYF.

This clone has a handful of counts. CDR3: CASSLAGEGSPLHF. The CDR3 DNA sequence: TGTGCCAGCAGTTTGGCTGGAGAAGGGTCACCCCTCCACTTT. V usage is TRBV28 and J usage is TRBJ1-6; D not certain. Per the germline V gene, CDR1 is MDHEN and CDR2 is SYDVKM. This CDR3 has 14 residues. Trimming took off 3 bases at V and 10 bases at J, with 13 bases between the two ends.

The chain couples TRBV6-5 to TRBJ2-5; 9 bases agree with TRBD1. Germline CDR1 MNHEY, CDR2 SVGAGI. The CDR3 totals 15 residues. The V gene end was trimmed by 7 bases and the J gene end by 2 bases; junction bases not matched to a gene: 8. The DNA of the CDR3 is TGTGCCAGCAATCTACAGGGGGCGCGTCAAGAGACCCAGTACTTC. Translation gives CASNLQGARQETQYF.

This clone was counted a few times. The chain's CDR3 is CASSPRTDNTGELFF. Here the CDR3 DNA reads TGCGCCAGCAGCCCAAGGACGGATAACACCGGGGAGCTGTTTTTT. This chain joins TRBV4-1 and TRBJ2-2, with unresolved D. The CDR3 covers 15 residues. Trimming left V 4 bases short and J 2 bases short, with 11 bases between. Germline-derived CDR1 and CDR2 are MGHRA and YSYEKL.

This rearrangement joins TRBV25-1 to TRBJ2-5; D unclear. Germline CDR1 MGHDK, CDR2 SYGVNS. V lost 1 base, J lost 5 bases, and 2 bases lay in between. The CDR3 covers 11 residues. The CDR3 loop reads CASSESETQYF. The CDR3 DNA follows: TGTGCCAGCAGTGAATCTGAGACCCAGTACTTC.

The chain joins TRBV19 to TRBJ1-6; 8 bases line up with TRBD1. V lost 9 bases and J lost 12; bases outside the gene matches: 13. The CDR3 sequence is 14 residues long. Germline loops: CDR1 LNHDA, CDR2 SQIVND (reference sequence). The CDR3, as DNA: TGTGCCAGCCACCGGACAGGGACCGGCGAACCCCTCCACTTT. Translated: CASHRTGTGEPLHF.

CDR3 bases: TGTGCCAGCACTAGGGGAGATTCACCCCTCCACTTT. This translates into CASTRGDSPLHF. This chain links TRBV12-3 or TRBV12-4 with TRBJ1-6; D is possibly TRBD1 (5 bases). With 7 bases removed from V and 8 bases from J, the gap between germline ends came to 9 bases. The CDR3 totals 12 residues.

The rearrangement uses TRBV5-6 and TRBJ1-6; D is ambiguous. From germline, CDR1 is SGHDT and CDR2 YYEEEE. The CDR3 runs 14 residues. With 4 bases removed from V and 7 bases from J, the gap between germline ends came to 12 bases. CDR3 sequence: CASSLPGLNSPLHF. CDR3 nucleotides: TGTGCCAGCAGCCTCCCCGGGCTGAATTCACCCCTCCACTTT.

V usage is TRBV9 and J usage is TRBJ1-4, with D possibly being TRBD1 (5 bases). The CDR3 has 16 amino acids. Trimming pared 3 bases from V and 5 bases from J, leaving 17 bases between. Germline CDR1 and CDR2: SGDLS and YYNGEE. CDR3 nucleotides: TGTGCCAGCAGCGCCTCGCCGCGACAGTCGAATGAAAAACTGTTTTTT. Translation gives CASSASPRQSNEKLFF.

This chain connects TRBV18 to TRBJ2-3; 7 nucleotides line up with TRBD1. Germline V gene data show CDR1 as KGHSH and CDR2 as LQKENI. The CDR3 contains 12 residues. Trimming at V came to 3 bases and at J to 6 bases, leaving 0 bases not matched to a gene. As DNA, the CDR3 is TGTGCCAGCTCACCGGACAGGGATACGCAGTATTTT. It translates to CASSPDRDTQYF.

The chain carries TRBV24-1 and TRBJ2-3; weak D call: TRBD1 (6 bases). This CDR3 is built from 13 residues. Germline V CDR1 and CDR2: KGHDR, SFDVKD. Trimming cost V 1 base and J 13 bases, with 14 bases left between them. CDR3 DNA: TGTGCCACCAGTGATTTATCTACAGGGACGAAGTATTTT. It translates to CATSDLSTGTKYF.

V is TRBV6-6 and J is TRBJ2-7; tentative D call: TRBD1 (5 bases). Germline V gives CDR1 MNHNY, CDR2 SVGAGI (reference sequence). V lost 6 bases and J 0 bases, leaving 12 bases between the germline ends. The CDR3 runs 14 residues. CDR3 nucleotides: TGTGCCAGCAGCCCCGACAGCAGCTCCTACGAGCAGTACGTC. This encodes CASSPDSSSYEQYV.

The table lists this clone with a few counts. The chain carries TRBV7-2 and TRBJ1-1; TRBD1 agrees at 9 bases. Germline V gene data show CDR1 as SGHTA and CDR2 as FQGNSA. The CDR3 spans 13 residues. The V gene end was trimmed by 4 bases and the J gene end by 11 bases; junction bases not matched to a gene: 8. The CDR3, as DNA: TGTGCCAGCAGCTGGAGGGGACAGGGAGAGGCTTTCTTT. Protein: CASSWRGQGEAFF.

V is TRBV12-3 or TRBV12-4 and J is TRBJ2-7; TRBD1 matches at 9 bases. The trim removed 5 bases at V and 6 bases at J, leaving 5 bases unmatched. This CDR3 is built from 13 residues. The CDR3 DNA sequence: TGTGCCAGCAGTAAACAGGGGGCTGGCGAGCAGTACGTC. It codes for CASSKQGAGEQYV.

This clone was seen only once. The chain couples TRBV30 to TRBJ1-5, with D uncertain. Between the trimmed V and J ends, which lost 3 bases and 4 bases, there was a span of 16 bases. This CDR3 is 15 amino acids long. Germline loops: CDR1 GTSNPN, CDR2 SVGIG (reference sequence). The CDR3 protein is CAWSSGRVPNQPQHF. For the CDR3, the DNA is TGTGCCTGGAGCTCCGGGAGGGTTCCTAATCAGCCCCAGCATTTT.

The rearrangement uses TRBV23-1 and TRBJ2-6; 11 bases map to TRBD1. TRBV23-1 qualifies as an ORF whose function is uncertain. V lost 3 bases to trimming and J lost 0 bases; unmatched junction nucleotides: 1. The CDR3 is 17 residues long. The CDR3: CASSQGQGGSGANVLTF. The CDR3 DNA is TGCGCCAGCAGTCAGGGACAGGGGGGCTCTGGGGCCAACGTCCTGACTTTC.

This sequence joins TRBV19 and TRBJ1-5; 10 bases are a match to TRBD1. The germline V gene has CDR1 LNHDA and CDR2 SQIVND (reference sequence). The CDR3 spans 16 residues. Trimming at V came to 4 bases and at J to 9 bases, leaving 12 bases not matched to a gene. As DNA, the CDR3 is TGTGCCAGTAGTAGCCGAGGGACAGGGGTTCTGACGCCCCAGCATTTT. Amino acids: CASSSRGTGVLTPQHF.

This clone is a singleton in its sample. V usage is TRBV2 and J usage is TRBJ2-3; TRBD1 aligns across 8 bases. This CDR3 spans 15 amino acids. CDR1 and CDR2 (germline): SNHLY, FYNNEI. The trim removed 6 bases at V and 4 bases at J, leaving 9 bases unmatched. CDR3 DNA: TGTGCCAGCAGGGGGACAGGCCGTGGGCCAGATACGCAGTATTTT. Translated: CASRGTGRGPDTQYF.